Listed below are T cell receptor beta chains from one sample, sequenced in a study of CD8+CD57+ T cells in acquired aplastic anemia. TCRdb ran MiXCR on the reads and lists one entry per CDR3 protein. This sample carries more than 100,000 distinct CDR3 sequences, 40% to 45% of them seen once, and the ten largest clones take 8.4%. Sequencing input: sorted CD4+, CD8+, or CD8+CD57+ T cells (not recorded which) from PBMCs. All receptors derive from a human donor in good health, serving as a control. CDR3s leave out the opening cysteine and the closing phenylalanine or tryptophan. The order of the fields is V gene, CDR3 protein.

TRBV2,ASNLGTEKAF
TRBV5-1,ASSDGRGGDGYT
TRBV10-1,ASSGPGDGYT
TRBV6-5,ASTDSGPFTEAF
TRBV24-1,ATSDPTGAREQF
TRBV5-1,ASSLTKGLAGSSYEQY
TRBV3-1,ASSQSTEGNTIY
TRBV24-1,ATKEGLAGTDTQY
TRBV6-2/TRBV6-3,ASSYRKTSSYNSPLH
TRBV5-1,ASTSVVTSGSAHEQS
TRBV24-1,ATSDRQGAKHEQF
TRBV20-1,SAPDGDTEAF
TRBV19,ASSGRGNNHPEAF
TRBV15,ATSRDAKNSPLH
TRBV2,AGSETAYSPLH
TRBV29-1,SDDRGLYEQY
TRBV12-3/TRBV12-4,ASSPRGGGNYGYT
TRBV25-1,ASSEYGSASSGGDETQY
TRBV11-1,ASSSPTPPRGSLYEQY
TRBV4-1,ASSQAPRELKDGYT
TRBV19,ATKGLNTEAF
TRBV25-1,ASSDSDWTDTQY
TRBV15,ATSRGGGSQSSYEQY
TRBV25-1,ASSESGTIHYEQY
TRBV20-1,SARGRQGRYGYT
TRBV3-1,ASKTSGSWETQY
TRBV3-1,ASSQDLDYGYT
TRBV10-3,ATERDSGYEQY
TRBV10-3,AISDGTSVYERY
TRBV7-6,ASSRGDRAYEQY
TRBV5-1,ASSVGSVRNEKLF
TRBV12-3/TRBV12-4,ASSPRTSGFTYNEQF